This TCR beta chain came from a study of T cell clonotyping in hematopoietic cell transplantation. Study observations and caveats: At the given depth, recipient repertoires were over 95% de novo clonotypes. Recipient TCR diversity dropped after transplant; expanded clonotypes rose from day 30 to 180.

Time point in this sample: recipient sample about 28 days before transplant, after cytoreduction. Recipient blood drawn about 28 days pretransplant and days 30, 100, 180 after. About this clone itself: Its antigen is as yet unknown.

The V end was cut by 1 base, the J end by 0 bases, with 10 bases between. The CDR3 is 16 amino acids. Germline lookup yields CDR1 MNHNS and CDR2 SASEGT. The method was immunoSEQ multiplex PCR; TCRdb's version includes in-frame clones alone and lacks a portion of them. The sample has some 49,000 clones; more than 75% are singletons. This sample comprised peripheral blood mononuclear cells, obtained before stem cell transplant. This rearrangement joins TRBV6-1 to TRBJ1-5; D gene uncertain. This sequence was found in a man in his fifties or sixties with biphenotypic leukemia. Some clones in this sample may be carry-over from other donors' samples. CDR3: CASSEVPEYSNQPQHF. The DNA for the CDR3 is TGTGCCAGCAGTGAAGTACCGGAGTATAGCAATCAGCCCCAGCATTTT.